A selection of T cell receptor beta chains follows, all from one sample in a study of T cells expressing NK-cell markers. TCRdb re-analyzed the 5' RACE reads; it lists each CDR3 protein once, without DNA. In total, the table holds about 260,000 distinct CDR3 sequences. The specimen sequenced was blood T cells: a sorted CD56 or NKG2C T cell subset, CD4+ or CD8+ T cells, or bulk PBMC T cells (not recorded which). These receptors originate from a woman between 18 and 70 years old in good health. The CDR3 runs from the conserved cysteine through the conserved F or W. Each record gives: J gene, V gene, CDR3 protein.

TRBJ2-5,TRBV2,CASEGAPQETQYF
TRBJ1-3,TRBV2,CASSGATGTGAGNTIYF
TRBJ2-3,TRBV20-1,CSARGGGGAADTQYF
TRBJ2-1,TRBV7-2,CASSSTSNEQFF
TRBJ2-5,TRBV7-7,CASSLTSGVGLETQYF
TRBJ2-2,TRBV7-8,CASSLSGDGELFF
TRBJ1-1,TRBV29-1,CSVGGNVNTEAFF
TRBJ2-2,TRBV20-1,CSARVPPLAGGVGELFF
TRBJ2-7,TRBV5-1,CASSLLHSDYEQYF
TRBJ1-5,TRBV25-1,CASSERVGQPQHF
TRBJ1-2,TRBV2,CASRGYSTDRGPSRYGYTF
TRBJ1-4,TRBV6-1,CASSEGKGEKLFF
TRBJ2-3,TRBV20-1,CSAGTGLAGGADTQYF
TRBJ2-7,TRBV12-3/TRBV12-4,CASSRTSGYYEQYF
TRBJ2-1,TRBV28,CASRWSWDEQFF
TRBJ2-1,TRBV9,CASSVASGVTYNEQFF
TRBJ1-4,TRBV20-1,CSASQNEKLFF
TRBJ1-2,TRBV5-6,CASSLNGFDGTALRGYTF
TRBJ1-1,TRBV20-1,CSASSRRMNTEAFF
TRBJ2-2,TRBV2,CASIREESSTGELFF
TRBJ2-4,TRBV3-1,CASSQDPGMDIQYF
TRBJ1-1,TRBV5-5,CASSLTAPNTEAFF
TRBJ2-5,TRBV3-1,CASSQDRGLPIKETQYF
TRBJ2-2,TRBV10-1,CASKERRDTGELFF
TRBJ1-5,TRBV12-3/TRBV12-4,CASSWGRSTPNQPQHF
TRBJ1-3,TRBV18,CASSPLGDSGNTIYF
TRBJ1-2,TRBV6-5,CASSYRQGNYGYTF
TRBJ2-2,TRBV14,CASSQVTVNTGELFF
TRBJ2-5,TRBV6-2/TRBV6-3,CASSGIAVPPWETQYF
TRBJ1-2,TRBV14,CASSQDPQFNYGYTF
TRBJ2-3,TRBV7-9,CASSLEAADTQYF
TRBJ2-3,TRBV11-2,CASSLDSLAGDTQYF
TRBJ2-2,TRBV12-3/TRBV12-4,CASSFERTGGTGELFF
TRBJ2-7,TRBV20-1,CSAPSLAGHYEQYF